This section outlines one T cell receptor beta chain sequence together with its context. This record belongs to a study of blood T cell repertoires in COVID-19. Produced via immunoSEQ multiplex PCR; TCRdb's table is partial and in-frame only. In the table there are approximately 180,000 clones, approximately 80% of which are singletons. The source of this sequence is a woman aged 50 to 60 who had recovered from COVID-19. Material: PBMCs or T cells enriched from blood (not recorded which).

The CDR3, as DNA: TGCGCCAGCAGCTTGGATTCAGGGAACACCGGGGAGCTGTTTTTT. It translates to CASSLDSGNTGELFF. The chain joins TRBV5-1 to TRBJ2-2, with no clear D. CDR1 is SGHRS and CDR2 is YFSETQ in the germline V gene. Trimming pared 0 bases from V and 1 base from J, leaving 7 bases between. The CDR3 loop spans 15 amino acids. The full variable domain, in which reference TRBV5-1 and TRBJ2-2 provide the parts outside the CDR3, is KAGVTQTPRYLIKTRGQQVTLSCSPISGHRSVSWYQQTPGQGLQFLFEYFSETQRNKGNFPGRFSGRQFSNSRSEMNVSTLELGDSALYLCASSLDSGNTGELFFGEGSRLTVL.